This TCR beta chain was sequenced during a study of blood T cell repertoires in COVID-19. Study-wide context: The study drew acute and convalescent COVID-19 samples from the United States, Italy and Spain. PBMCs, B-cell-depleted T cells, or T cells were the source of the cDNA or gDNA that made up the material.

Original analysis: Scientists estimated how many nucleated cells there were by amplifying reference gene primers. Libraries were prepared by immunoSEQ multiplex PCR; TCRdb keeps only in-frame clonotypes and omits some of them. That table is the source of V, J and clone size, and D and trimming were worked out from the DNA. The repertoire has 150,000 to 200,000 clones, 65% to 80% of them found once; the top ten carry approximately 15%. Germline CDR1 reads MNHEY; CDR2 reads SVGAGI. The V and J ends lost 5 bases and 1 base respectively, with 8 bases between them. CDR3 length: 13 amino acids. The receptor was derived from a man aged 45 to 65 who had recovered from COVID-19. The chain has TRBV6-5 and TRBJ1-1; D is unclear. Sequenced input: peripheral blood. DNA of the CDR3: TGTGCCAGCAGTAATCAGCGGAACACTGAAGCTTTCTTT. Encoded protein: CASSNQRNTEAFF.